This T cell receptor (beta chain) was sequenced in a study of T-cell memory formation after mild COVID-19. TCR alpha and TCR beta cDNA libraries carrying sample barcodes and UMIs came from 5'RACE with constant-segment primers. MiXCR, applied by TCRdb to the 5' RACE reads, yields one record per CDR3 protein. This sample has over 500,000 distinct CDR3 sequences, with roughly 17% found just once. Notes on this clonotype: Its antigen remains unknown.

Study results and limitations: Some clones that responded turned up in pre-infection memory, which suggests that cross-reactive memory joined in.

V lost 3 bases and J lost 2; bases outside the gene matches: 7. The CDR3 consists of 16 residues. Germline V gene lookup returns CDR1 LGHNA and CDR2 YSLEER. Sequencing used PBMCs or a T cell subset sorted from them (not recorded which). The sequence was collected from an adult woman who had mild COVID-19 (a few samples of this study predate the infection). Cell type and time point are not known. V gene TRBV4-3 combines with J gene TRBJ1-1; TRBD1 aligns across 9 bases. The CDR3 reads CASSHPLGQGNTEAFF. The CDR3 coding sequence is TGCGCCAGCAGCCACCCTCTGGGACAGGGCAACACTGAAGCTTTCTTT.